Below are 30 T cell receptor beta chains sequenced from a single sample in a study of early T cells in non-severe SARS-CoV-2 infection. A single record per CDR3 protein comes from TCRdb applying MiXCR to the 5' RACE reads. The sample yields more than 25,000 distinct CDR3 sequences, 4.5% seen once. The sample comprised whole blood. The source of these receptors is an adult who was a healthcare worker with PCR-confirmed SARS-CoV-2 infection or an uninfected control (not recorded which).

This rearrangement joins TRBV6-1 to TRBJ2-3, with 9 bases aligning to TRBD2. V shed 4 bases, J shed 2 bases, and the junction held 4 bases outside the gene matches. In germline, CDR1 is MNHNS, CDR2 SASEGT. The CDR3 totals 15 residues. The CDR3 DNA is TGTGCCAGCAGTGTGCTAGCGGGGTCCACAGATACGCAGTATTTT. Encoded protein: CASSVLAGSTDTQYF.

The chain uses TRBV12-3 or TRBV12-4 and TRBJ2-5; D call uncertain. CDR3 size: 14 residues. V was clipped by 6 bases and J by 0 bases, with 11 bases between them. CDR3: CASSPALDQETQYF. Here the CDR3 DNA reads TGTGCCAGCAGCCCCGCGTTGGACCAAGAGACCCAGTACTTC.

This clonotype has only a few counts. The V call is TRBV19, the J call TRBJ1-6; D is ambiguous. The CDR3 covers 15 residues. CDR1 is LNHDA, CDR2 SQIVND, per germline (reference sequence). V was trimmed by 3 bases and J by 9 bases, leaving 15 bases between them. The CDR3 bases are TGTGCCAGTAGTATTCTATCGGATTTTGGTTCACCCCTCCACTTT. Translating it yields CASSILSDFGSPLHF.

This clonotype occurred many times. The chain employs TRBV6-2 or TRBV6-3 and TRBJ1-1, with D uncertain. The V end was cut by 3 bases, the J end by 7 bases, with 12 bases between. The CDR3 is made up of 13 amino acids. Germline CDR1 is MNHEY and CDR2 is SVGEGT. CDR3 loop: CASSYLVGGEAFF. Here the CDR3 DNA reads TGTGCCAGCAGTTATCTGGTGGGTGGTGAAGCTTTCTTT.

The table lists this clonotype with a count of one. CDR3 coding DNA: TGCGCCAGCAGTGAGAAGAATCGGCAGTTCTTC. It translates to CASSEKNRQFF. J is TRBJ2-1 and V is TRBV10-2; D remains unclear. CDR1 is WSHSY, CDR2 SAAADI, per germline. V was pared by 2 bases and J by 12 bases, with 8 bases between. CDR3 length equals 11 residues.

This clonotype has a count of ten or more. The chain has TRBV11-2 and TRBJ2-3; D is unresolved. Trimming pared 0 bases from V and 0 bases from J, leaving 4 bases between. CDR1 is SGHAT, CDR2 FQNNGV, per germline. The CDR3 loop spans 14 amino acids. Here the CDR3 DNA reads TGTGCCAGCAGCTTAGATTGGAGCACAGATACGCAGTATTTT. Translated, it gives CASSLDWSTDTQYF.

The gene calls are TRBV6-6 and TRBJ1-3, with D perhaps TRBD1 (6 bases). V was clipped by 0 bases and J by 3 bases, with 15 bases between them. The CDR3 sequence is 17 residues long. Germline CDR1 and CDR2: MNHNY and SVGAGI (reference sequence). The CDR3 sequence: CASSYSGGAIIGNTIYF. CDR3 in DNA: TGTGCCAGCAGTTACTCAGGGGGGGCTATTATTGGAAACACCATATATTTT.

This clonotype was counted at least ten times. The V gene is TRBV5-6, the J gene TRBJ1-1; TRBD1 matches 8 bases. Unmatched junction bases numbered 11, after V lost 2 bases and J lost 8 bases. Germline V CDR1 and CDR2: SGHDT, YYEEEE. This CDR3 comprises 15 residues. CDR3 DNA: TGTGCCAGCAGCTTAACCGGGACAGGCGAAGGAGAAGCTTTCTTT. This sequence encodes CASSLTGTGEGEAFF.

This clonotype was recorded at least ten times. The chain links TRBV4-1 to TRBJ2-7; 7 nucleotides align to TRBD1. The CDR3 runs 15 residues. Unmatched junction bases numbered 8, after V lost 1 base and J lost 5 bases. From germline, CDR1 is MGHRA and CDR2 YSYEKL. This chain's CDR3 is CASSQATGSRDEQYF. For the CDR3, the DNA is TGCGCCAGCAGCCAAGCGACAGGGAGTAGGGACGAGCAGTACTTC.

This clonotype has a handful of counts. The CDR3 sequence is CASSPTVADEQYF. CDR3 bases: TGCGCCAGCAGCCCGACCGTCGCGGACGAGCAGTACTTC. The V gene is TRBV5-1, the J gene TRBJ2-7; D gene unclear. Trimming shortened V by 4 bases and J by 5 bases, and 13 bases separated the two germline ends. The CDR3 has 13 residues. Germline values: CDR1 SGHRS, CDR2 YFSETQ. Using reference TRBV5-1 and TRBJ2-7 for the parts outside the CDR3, the full variable domain is KAGVTQTPRYLIKTRGQQVTLSCSPISGHRSVSWYQQTPGQGLQFLFEYFSETQRNKGNFPGRFSGRQFSNSRSEMNVSTLELGDSALYLCASSPTVADEQYFGPGTRLTVT.

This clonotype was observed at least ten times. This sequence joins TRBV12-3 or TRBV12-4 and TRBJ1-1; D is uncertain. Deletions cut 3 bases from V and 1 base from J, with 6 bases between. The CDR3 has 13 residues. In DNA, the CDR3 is TGTGCCAGCAGTTTCGGTAGGAACACTGAAGCTTTCTTT. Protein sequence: CASSFGRNTEAFF.

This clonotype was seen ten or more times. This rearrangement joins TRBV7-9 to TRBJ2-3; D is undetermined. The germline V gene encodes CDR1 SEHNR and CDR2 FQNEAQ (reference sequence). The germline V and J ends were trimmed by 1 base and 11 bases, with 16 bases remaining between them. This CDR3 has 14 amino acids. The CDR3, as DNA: TGTGCCAGCAGCTTAGTAGCCGGGCTGCGCGGGCAGTATTTT. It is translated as CASSLVAGLRGQYF.

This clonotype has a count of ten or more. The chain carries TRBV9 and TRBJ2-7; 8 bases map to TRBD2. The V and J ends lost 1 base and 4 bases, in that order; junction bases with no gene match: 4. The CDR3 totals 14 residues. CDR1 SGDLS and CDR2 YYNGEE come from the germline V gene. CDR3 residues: CASSVKERGYEQYF. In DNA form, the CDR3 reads TGTGCCAGCAGCGTAAAGGAGCGGGGGTACGAGCAGTACTTC.

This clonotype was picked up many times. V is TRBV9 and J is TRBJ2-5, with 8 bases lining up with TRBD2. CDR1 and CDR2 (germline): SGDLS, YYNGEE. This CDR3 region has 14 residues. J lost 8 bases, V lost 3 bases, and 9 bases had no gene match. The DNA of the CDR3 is TGTGCCAGCAGCGGAATAGCGGGGAAGGAAACCCAGTACTTC. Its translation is CASSGIAGKETQYF.

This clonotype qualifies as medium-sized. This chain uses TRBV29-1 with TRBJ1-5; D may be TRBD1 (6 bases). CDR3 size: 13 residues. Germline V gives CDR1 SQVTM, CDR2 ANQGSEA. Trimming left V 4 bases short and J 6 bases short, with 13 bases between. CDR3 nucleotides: TGCAGCGTTGCACAGGGCGTGGGTCAGCCCCAGCATTTT. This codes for CSVAQGVGQPQHF.

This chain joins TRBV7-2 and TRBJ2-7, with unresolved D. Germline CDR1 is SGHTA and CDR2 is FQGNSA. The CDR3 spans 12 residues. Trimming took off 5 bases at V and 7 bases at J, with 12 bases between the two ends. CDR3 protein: CASSRLYEEQYF. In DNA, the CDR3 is TGTGCCAGCAGCCGTCTGTATGAAGAGCAGTACTTC.

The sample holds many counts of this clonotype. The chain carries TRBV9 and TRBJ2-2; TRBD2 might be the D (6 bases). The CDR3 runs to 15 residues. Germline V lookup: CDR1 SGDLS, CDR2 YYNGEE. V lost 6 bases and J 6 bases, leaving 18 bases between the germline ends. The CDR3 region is CASTPTGVTAGELFF. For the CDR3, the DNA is TGTGCCAGCACCCCCACGGGGGTGACCGCCGGGGAGCTGTTTTTT.

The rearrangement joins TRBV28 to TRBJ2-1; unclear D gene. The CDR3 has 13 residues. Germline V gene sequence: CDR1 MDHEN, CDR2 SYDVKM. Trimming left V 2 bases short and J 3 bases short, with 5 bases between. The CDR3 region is CASSLVGYNEQFF. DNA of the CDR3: TGTGCCAGCAGTTTAGTAGGCTACAATGAGCAGTTCTTC.

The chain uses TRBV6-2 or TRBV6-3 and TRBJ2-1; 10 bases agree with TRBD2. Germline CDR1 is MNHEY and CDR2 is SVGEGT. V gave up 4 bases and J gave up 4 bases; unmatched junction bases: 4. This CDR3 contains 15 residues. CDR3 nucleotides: TGTGCCAGCAGTTTACTAGCGGGAAGTTACAATGAGCAGTTCTTC. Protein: CASSLLAGSYNEQFF.

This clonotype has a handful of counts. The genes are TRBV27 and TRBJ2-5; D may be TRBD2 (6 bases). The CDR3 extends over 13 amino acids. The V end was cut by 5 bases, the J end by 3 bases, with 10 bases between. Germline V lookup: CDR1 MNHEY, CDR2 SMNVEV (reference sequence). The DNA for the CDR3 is TGTGCCAGCAGTCACCGGAGGGAAGAGACCCAGTACTTC. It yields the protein CASSHRREETQYF.

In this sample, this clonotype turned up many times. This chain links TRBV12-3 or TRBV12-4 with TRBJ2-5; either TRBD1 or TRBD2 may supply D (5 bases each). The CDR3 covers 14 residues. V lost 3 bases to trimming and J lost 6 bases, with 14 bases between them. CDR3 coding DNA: TGTGCCAGCAGTTTGGATGGGACCAGGCAGACCCAGTACTTC. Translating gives CASSLDGTRQTQYF.

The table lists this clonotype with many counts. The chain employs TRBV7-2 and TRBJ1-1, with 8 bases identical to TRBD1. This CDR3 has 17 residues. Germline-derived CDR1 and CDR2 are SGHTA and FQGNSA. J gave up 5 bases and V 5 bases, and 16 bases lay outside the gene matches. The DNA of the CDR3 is TGTGCCAGCAGCCGACTTACCGGACAGGGTAAACGAACTGAAGCTTTCTTT. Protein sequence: CASSRLTGQGKRTEAFF. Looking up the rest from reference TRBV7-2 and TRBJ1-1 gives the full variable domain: GAGVSQSPSNKVTEKGKDVELRCDPISGHTALYWYRQSLGQGLEFLIYFQGNSAPDKSGLPSDRFSAERTGGSVSTLTIQRTQQEDSAVYLCASSRLTGQGKRTEAFFGQGTRLTVV.

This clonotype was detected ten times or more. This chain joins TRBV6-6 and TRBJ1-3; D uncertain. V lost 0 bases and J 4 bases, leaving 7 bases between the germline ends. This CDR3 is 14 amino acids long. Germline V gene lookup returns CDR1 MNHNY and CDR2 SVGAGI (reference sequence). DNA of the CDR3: TGTGCCAGCAGTTACTCCGAATCAGGAAACACCATATATTTT. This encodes CASSYSESGNTIYF.

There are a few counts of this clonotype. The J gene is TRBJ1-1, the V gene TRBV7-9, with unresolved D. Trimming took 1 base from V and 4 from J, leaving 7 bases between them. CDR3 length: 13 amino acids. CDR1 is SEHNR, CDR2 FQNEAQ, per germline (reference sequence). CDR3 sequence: CASSLVRVTEAFF. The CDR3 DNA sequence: TGTGCCAGCAGCTTAGTGCGGGTCACTGAAGCTTTCTTT.

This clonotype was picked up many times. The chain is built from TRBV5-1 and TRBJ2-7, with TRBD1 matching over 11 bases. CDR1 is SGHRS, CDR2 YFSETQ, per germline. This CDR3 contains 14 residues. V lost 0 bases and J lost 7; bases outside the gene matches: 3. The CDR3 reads CASSLGTGGQEQYF. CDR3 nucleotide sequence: TGCGCCAGCAGCTTGGGGACAGGGGGCCAAGAGCAGTACTTC.

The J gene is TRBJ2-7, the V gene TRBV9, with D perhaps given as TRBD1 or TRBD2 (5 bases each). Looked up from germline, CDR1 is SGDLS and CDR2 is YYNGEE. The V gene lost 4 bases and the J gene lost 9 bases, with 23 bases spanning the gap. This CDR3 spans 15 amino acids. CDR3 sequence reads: CASSPHRDGGLAQYF. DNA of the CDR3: TGTGCCAGCAGCCCACACCGGGACGGTGGGCTTGCGCAGTACTTC.

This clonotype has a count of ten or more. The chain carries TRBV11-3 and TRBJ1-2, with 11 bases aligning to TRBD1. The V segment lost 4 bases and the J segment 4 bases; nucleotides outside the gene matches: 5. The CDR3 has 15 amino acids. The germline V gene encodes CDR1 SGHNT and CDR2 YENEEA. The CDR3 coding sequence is TGTGCCAGCAGCTCGGGACAGGGGGAGGTCTATGGCTACACCTTC. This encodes CASSSGQGEVYGYTF.

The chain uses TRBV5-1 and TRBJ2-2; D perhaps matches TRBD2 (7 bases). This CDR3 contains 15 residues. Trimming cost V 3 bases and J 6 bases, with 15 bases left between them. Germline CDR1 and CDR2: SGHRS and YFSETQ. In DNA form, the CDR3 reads TGCGCCAGCAGCTCGATGGGGGGGCCCTCCGGGGAGCTGTTTTTT. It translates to CASSSMGGPSGELFF.

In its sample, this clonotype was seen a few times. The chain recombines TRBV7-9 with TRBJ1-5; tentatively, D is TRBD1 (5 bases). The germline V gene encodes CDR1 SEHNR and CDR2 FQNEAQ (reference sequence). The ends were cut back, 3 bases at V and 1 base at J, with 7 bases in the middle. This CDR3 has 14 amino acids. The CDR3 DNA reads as TGTGCCAGCAGCTTGGGGGTGAGCAATCAGCCCCAGCATTTT. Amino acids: CASSLGVSNQPQHF.

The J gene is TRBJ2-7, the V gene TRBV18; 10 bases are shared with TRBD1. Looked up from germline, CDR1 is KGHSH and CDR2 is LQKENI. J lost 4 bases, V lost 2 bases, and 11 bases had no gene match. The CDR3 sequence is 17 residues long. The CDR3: CASSPMSGTGVGYEQYF. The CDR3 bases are TGTGCCAGCTCACCAATGTCGGGGACAGGGGTAGGGTACGAGCAGTACTTC.